This TCR beta chain derives from a study of cytomegalovirus exposure and HLA in healthy donors. The CDR3 has 14 amino acids. Trimming removed 0 bases at V and 6 bases at J, with 10 bases between. Germline CDR1 is MNHEY and CDR2 is SVGAGI. Both 60 Vbeta primers and 13 Jbeta primers went into the PCR. Profiled with immunoSEQ multiplex PCR; TCRdb holds only in-frame clones, not every one. The profile covers 130,000 to 150,000 clones, with 70% to 80% appearing a single time and roughly 4.6% taken by the ten largest. The TCR originated in a woman in her fifties or sixties in good health and CMV-seronegative. The chain joins TRBV6-5 to TRBJ2-3, with D unresolved. Sequenced input: PBMCs. CDR3 region: CASSYSAQADTQYF. The CDR3 DNA follows: TGTGCCAGCAGTTACTCGGCGCAGGCGGATACGCAGTATTTT.